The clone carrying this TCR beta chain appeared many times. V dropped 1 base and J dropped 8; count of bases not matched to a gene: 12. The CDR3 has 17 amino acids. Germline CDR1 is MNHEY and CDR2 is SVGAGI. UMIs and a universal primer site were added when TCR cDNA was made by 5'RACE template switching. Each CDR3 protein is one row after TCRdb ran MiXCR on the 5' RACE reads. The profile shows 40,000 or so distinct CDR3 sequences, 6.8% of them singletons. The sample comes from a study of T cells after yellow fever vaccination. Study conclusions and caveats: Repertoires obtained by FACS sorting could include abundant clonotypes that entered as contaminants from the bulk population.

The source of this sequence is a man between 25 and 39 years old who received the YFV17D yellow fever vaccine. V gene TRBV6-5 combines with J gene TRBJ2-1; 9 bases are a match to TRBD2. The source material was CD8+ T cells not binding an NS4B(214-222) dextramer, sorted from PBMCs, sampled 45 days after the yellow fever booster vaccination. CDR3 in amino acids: CASSYLPSGTSWDEQFF. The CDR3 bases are TGTGCCAGCAGTTACTTACCTTCCGGGACTAGCTGGGATGAGCAGTTCTTC.